Each of the 30 T cell receptor beta chains below was sequenced from the same sample in a study of technical replicates of blood from a handful of donors. TCRdb keeps only in-frame clones here, not all; method: immunoSEQ multiplex PCR. The sample has 50,000 to 75,000 clones; about 93% are singletons. The sequencing input was PBMCs. All receptors come from a human donor in good health. Some clones in this sample may be carry-over from other donors' samples.

The rearrangement joins TRBV9 to TRBJ2-3; D is uncertain. Germline CDR1 and CDR2: SGDLS and YYNGEE. The CDR3 is 14 amino acids. The germline V and J ends were trimmed by 4 bases and 7 bases, with 16 bases remaining between them. This CDR3 reads CASSTNEITNTQYF. As DNA, the CDR3 is TGTGCCAGCAGCACCAATGAAATCACTAATACGCAGTATTTT.

The rearrangement joins TRBV19 to TRBJ2-7; D gene uncertain. The CDR3 runs 14 residues. Trimming pared 5 bases from V and 7 bases from J, leaving 18 bases between. From germline, CDR1 is LNHDA and CDR2 SQIVND (reference sequence). CDR3 protein: CASSVRGSTIEQYF. The CDR3 region has the DNA TGTGCCAGTAGTGTTCGAGGATCTACGATTGAGCAGTACTTC.

This chain uses TRBV2 with TRBJ1-2; D not certain. The V and J ends lost 2 bases and 4 bases respectively, with 8 bases between them. The CDR3 has 13 residues. Germline CDR1 is SNHLY and CDR2 is FYNNEI. This chain's CDR3 is CASSELGSYGYTF. CDR3 nucleotides: TGTGCCAGCAGTGAACTAGGTAGCTATGGCTACACCTTC.

V is TRBV10-3 and J is TRBJ2-2, with a tentative D call TRBD1 (6 bases). The CDR3 length is 13 residues. Germline-derived CDR1 and CDR2 are ENHRY and SYGVKD. V lost 10 bases, J lost 4 bases, and 13 bases lay in between. CDR3 nucleotides: TGTGCCACCACACCACAGGGCACCGGGGAGCTGTTTTTT. Amino acid sequence: CATTPQGTGELFF.

V is TRBV10-3 and J is TRBJ1-1, with 9 positions matching TRBD1. The J segment lost 5 bases and the V segment lost 2 bases, leaving 6 bases of the junction unmatched. This CDR3 spans 15 amino acids. Germline-derived CDR1 and CDR2 are ENHRY and SYGVKD. CDR3 DNA: TGTGCCATCAGTGAGACGGACAGGGGTGGGACTGAAGCTTTCTTT. Its protein is CAISETDRGGTEAFF.

In this sample, this clone turned up once. The V and J genes are TRBV5-6 and TRBJ1-5; D is unresolved. CDR1 and CDR2 (germline): SGHDT, YYEEEE. V was shortened by 4 bases and J by 0 bases, with 5 bases between the two germline ends. CDR3 size: 13 residues. Here the CDR3 reads CASSGGSNQPQHF. The CDR3 nucleotides read TGTGCCAGCAGCGGCGGTAGCAATCAGCCCCAGCATTTT.

This rearrangement joins TRBV7-2 to TRBJ2-1, with 7 positions matching TRBD1. CDR1 SGHTA and CDR2 FQGNSA come from the germline V gene. V lost 6 bases to trimming and J lost 7 bases; unmatched junction nucleotides: 6. This CDR3 has 13 amino acids. Written as DNA, the CDR3 is TGTGCCAGCAGACAGGGGTTAGGGAATGAGCAGTTCTTC. This gives the protein CASRQGLGNEQFF.

The chain recombines TRBV5-1 with TRBJ2-7; a weak D match, TRBD2 (5 bases). Per the germline V gene, CDR1 is SGHRS and CDR2 is YFSETQ. The V gene lost 0 bases and the J gene lost 3 bases, with 13 bases spanning the gap. The CDR3 is 15 amino acids. As DNA, the CDR3 is TGCGCCAGCAGCTTGGGGACTCCCGGTGGCTACGAGCAGTACTTC. It yields the protein CASSLGTPGGYEQYF.

V gene TRBV5-1 combines with J gene TRBJ1-4; tentatively, D is TRBD1 (5 bases). The V end lost 3 bases, the J end lost 7 bases, and 13 bases lay between the germline ends. Looked up from germline, CDR1 is SGHRS and CDR2 is YFSETQ. The CDR3 extends over 14 amino acids. CDR3 DNA sequence: TGCGCCAGCAGCTGGGGAGGGGAAGGTGAAAAACTGTTTTTT. The encoded protein is CASSWGGEGEKLFF.

The chain combines TRBV7-9 with TRBJ2-7; TRBD1 might be the D (6 bases). This CDR3 spans 14 amino acids. CDR1 and CDR2 from the germline V gene are SEHNR and FQNEAQ (reference sequence). Between the trimmed V and J ends, which lost 5 bases and 0 bases, there was a span of 11 bases. The CDR3 region is CASSATGSSYEQYF. The DNA of the CDR3 is TGTGCCAGCAGCGCAACAGGGAGCTCCTACGAGCAGTACTTC.

The chain carries TRBV19 and TRBJ2-2; tentatively, D is TRBD2 (5 bases). The length of the CDR3 is 13 residues. Looked up from germline, CDR1 is LNHDA and CDR2 is SQIVND (reference sequence). V lost 3 bases, J lost 5 bases, and 7 bases lay in between. CDR3 DNA: TGTGCCAGTAGTATCCCGGGGACCGGGGAGCTGTTTTTT. This codes for CASSIPGTGELFF.

The gene calls are TRBV2 and TRBJ2-1; 13 nucleotides align to TRBD2. Trimming removed 5 bases from V and 3 bases from J; junction bases left unmatched: 4. Germline V gene data show CDR1 as SNHLY and CDR2 as FYNNEI. This CDR3 is built from 16 residues. CDR3 in DNA: TGTGCCAGCAGTCTGGGACTAGCGGGAATCTACAATGAGCAGTTCTTC. This gives the protein CASSLGLAGIYNEQFF. Combining the CDR3 with reference TRBV2 and TRBJ2-1 gives the whole variable domain EPEVTQTPSHQVTQMGQEVILRCVPISNHLYFYWYRQILGQKVEFLVSFYNNEISEKSEIFDDQFSVERPDGSNFTLKIRSTKLEDSAMYFCASSLGLAGIYNEQFFGPGTRLTVL.

This chain connects TRBV10-3 to TRBJ2-3, with 8 positions matching TRBD1. The V gene end was trimmed by 10 bases and the J gene end by 1 base; junction bases not matched to a gene: 7. This CDR3 is built from 14 residues. In germline, CDR1 is ENHRY, CDR2 SYGVKD. This CDR3 is CATLDRARTDTQYF. DNA of the CDR3: TGTGCCACACTGGACAGGGCCCGCACAGATACGCAGTATTTT.

J is TRBJ2-1 and V is TRBV9; 10 bases are shared with TRBD2. The germline gives CDR1 SGDLS, CDR2 YYNGEE. This CDR3 is built from 16 residues. The trim removed 3 bases at V and 3 bases at J, leaving 6 bases unmatched. Written as DNA, the CDR3 is TGTGCCAGCAGCGCCCGACTAGCGGGTTTCTACAATGAGCAGTTCTTC. This codes for CASSARLAGFYNEQFF.

This chain joins TRBV29-1 and TRBJ2-5; D possibly corresponds to TRBD2 (5 bases). V dropped 7 bases and J dropped 2 bases, with 14 bases sitting between them. In germline, CDR1 is SQVTM, CDR2 ANQGSEA. The CDR3 totals 13 residues. The CDR3 is CSARRLHQETQYF. The CDR3 DNA follows: TGCAGCGCTAGAAGACTACATCAAGAGACCCAGTACTTC. Together with reference TRBV29-1 and TRBJ2-5, the CDR3 gives the full variable domain: SAVISQKPSRDICQRGTSLTIQCQVDSQVTMMFWYRQQPGQSLTLIATANQGSEATYESGFVIDKFPISRPNLTFSTLTVSNMSPEDSSIYLCSARRLHQETQYFGPGTRLLVL.

The gene calls are TRBV29-1 and TRBJ2-3, with 12 bases lining up with TRBD2. This CDR3 comprises 14 residues. Germline V gene data show CDR1 as SQVTM and CDR2 as ANQGSEA. J lost 2 bases, V lost 7 bases, and 4 bases had no gene match. The CDR3 here is CSALAGGNTDTQYF. CDR3 DNA: TGCAGCGCCCTAGCGGGGGGGAACACAGATACGCAGTATTTT.

Written as DNA, the CDR3 is TGCGCCAGCAGCCACACCGAACAGGGCGAACACTATGGCTACACCTTC. Protein product: CASSHTEQGEHYGYTF. This rearrangement joins TRBV4-3 to TRBJ1-2, with a possible D match to TRBD1 (6 bases). Deletions cut 3 bases from V and 3 bases from J, with 17 bases between. The CDR3 sequence is 16 residues long. Germline lookup yields CDR1 LGHNA and CDR2 YSLEER.

The rearrangement joins TRBV5-6 to TRBJ2-1, with 14 bases fitting TRBD2. V lost 4 bases and J lost 8; bases outside the gene matches: 14. CDR1 is SGHDT and CDR2 is YYEEEE in the germline V gene. The CDR3 length is 18 residues. CDR3 nucleotides: TGTGCCAGCAGCCACGACAAGACTAGCGGGGGGGTTATACATGAGCAGTTCTTC. It codes for CASSHDKTSGGVIHEQFF.

The chain uses TRBV6-6 and TRBJ1-5; TRBD1 might be the D (6 bases). In germline, CDR1 is MNHNY, CDR2 SVGAGI (reference sequence). The V and J ends lost 5 bases and 3 bases respectively, with 8 bases between them. CDR3 length: 13 amino acids. CDR3 loop: CASSRDNNQPQHF. Here the CDR3 DNA reads TGTGCCAGCAGTCGGGACAACAATCAGCCCCAGCATTTT.

This clone was detected once. V gene TRBV5-1 combines with J gene TRBJ2-7; D is possibly TRBD1 (6 bases). CDR3 length: 14 amino acids. The germline V and J ends were trimmed by 0 bases and 3 bases, with 10 bases remaining between them. Germline assignment: CDR1 SGHRS and CDR2 YFSETQ. The CDR3 reads CASSLEQGGYEQYF. The CDR3 nucleotides are TGCGCCAGCAGCTTGGAACAGGGCGGCTACGAGCAGTACTTC.

The genes are TRBV27 and TRBJ1-2; TRBD1 aligns across 7 bases. V lost 6 bases and J lost 5; bases outside the gene matches: 12. This CDR3 comprises 15 residues. Germline CDR1 and CDR2: MNHEY and SMNVEV (reference sequence). This chain's CDR3 is CASSLKGARYYGYTF. CDR3 bases: TGTGCCAGCAGCCTGAAGGGGGCGCGGTATTATGGCTACACCTTC.

The rearrangement links TRBV6-5 to TRBJ1-6; D is unclear. The CDR3 extends over 14 amino acids. Trimming took 7 bases from V and 6 from J, leaving 13 bases between them. Per germline, CDR1 MNHEY and CDR2 SVGAGI. The CDR3 is CASTEVGSNSPLHF. For the CDR3, the DNA is TGTGCCAGCACCGAGGTTGGTTCTAATTCACCCCTCCACTTT.

The rearrangement joins TRBV6-7 to TRBJ2-7; tentatively, D is TRBD1 (7 bases). TRBV6-7 is identified as an open reading frame with a role that is uncertain. Between the trimmed V and J ends, which lost 10 bases and 5 bases, there was a span of 24 bases. The CDR3 spans 15 residues. DNA for the CDR3: TGTGCCACTTACACCGGGGGCGGGGACAGCCACGAGCAGTACTTC. This codes for CATYTGGGDSHEQYF.

This rearrangement joins TRBV11-1 to TRBJ2-3, with 12 positions matching TRBD1. The V gene end was trimmed by 4 bases and the J gene end by 6 bases; junction bases not matched to a gene: 8. This CDR3 region has 16 residues. In germline, CDR1 is SGHAT, CDR2 FQDESV (reference sequence). The CDR3 loop is CASSSQGQGASDTQYF. The CDR3 bases are TGTGCCAGCAGCTCCCAGGGACAGGGGGCATCGGATACGCAGTATTTT.

The chain uses TRBV5-1 and TRBJ2-7, with a tentative D call TRBD1 (5 bases). Germline values: CDR1 SGHRS, CDR2 YFSETQ. This CDR3 comprises 13 residues. Trimming left V 5 bases short and J 6 bases short, with 15 bases between. The CDR3 reads CASRPDSLGEQYF. The DNA of the CDR3 is TGCGCCAGCAGACCAGACAGCCTGGGCGAGCAGTACTTC. Based on the CDR3 plus reference TRBV5-1 and TRBJ2-7, the full variable domain is KAGVTQTPRYLIKTRGQQVTLSCSPISGHRSVSWYQQTPGQGLQFLFEYFSETQRNKGNFPGRFSGRQFSNSRSEMNVSTLELGDSALYLCASRPDSLGEQYFGPGTRLTVT.

The chain employs TRBV11-2 and TRBJ2-3, with D possibly being TRBD2 (5 bases). Germline V gene sequence: CDR1 SGHAT, CDR2 FQNNGV. The CDR3 has 16 amino acids. Trimming cost V 5 bases and J 2 bases, with 17 bases left between them. The CDR3 sequence is CASSAGGYRTTDTQYF. The DNA for the CDR3 is TGTGCCAGCAGCGCAGGAGGCTACCGAACCACAGATACGCAGTATTTT.

The chain has TRBV6-5 and TRBJ2-1; 10 positions match TRBD2. Losses at the gene ends were 7 bases for V and 1 base for J; bases not matched to a gene: 4. The CDR3 is 15 residues long. The V gene's germline CDR1 is MNHEY and CDR2 SVGAGI. For the CDR3, the DNA is TGTGCCAGCAAAATTAGCGGGGGGTCCTACAATGAGCAGTTCTTC. Amino acids: CASKISGGSYNEQFF.

This sequence joins TRBV11-3 and TRBJ2-2; TRBD1 agrees at 12 bases. The CDR3 sequence is 17 residues long. Germline values: CDR1 SGHNT, CDR2 YENEEA. With 4 bases clipped from V and 5 bases from J, the junction kept 8 bases outside the gene matches. CDR3 loop: CASSSSGTGGGTGELFF. The DNA for the CDR3 is TGTGCCAGCAGCTCTTCCGGGACAGGGGGCGGGACCGGGGAGCTGTTTTTT.

This chain's CDR3 is CSGGQADWNEQFF. Written as DNA, the CDR3 is TGCAGCGGGGGACAGGCCGACTGGAATGAGCAGTTCTTC. The chain recombines TRBV29-1 with TRBJ2-1, with 8 nucleotides matching TRBD1. The ends lost 7 bases at V and 7 bases at J; junction bases unmatched: 9. Looked up from germline, CDR1 is SQVTM and CDR2 is ANQGSEA. This CDR3 spans 13 amino acids.

V is TRBV6-5 and J is TRBJ1-1; D might be TRBD1 (6 bases). The CDR3 runs 13 residues. V was pared by 6 bases and J by 5 bases, with 13 bases between. CDR1 MNHEY and CDR2 SVGAGI come from the germline V gene. CDR3 protein: CASRLQGWTEAFF. CDR3 nucleotides: TGTGCCAGCAGATTACAGGGTTGGACTGAAGCTTTCTTT.